Each of the 15 T cell receptor beta chains below was sequenced from the same sample in a study of cytomegalovirus exposure and HLA in healthy donors. Amplification used 60 Vbeta primers and 13 Jbeta primers. Sequencing used immunoSEQ multiplex PCR; TCRdb keeps in-frame clones, though not all of them. Seen here are some 150,000 clones, around 80% observed once, and the top ten hold under 2.5%. The source material was PBMCs. These receptors were collected from a woman aged 30 to 39 in good health and CMV-seropositive.

V gene TRBV30 combines with J gene TRBJ2-1, with 10 positions matching TRBD2. Germline V gene sequence: CDR1 GTSNPN, CDR2 SVGIG (reference sequence). This CDR3 region has 12 residues. V gave up 7 bases and J gave up 9 bases; unmatched junction bases: 6. This chain's CDR3 is CASYGTSAEQFF. The CDR3 DNA sequence: TGTGCCTCATATGGGACTAGCGCTGAGCAGTTCTTC.

This clone is a singleton in its sample. The chain uses TRBV10-1 and TRBJ2-1; TRBD2 agrees at 10 bases. V trimming: 4 bases; J trimming: 5 bases; junction bases outside the gene matches: 5. Germline CDR1 is WNHNN and CDR2 is SYGVQD (reference sequence). This CDR3 is built from 15 residues. CDR3 sequence (DNA): TGCGCCAGCAGTGCTAGCGGGAGCGCGAACAATGAGCAGTTCTTC. Translating gives CASSASGSANNEQFF.

This clone has only one observation. Additional DNA sequences in this sample encode the identical CDR3. The chain combines TRBV7-2 with TRBJ2-2; D remains ambiguous. CDR3 length: 12 amino acids. Germline CDR1 is SGHTA and CDR2 is FQGNSA. Trimming stripped 3 bases from V and 4 bases from J, with 3 bases between. CDR3 nucleotides: TGTGCCAGCAGCTTCTCCACCGGGGAGCTGTTTTTT. It specifies CASSFSTGELFF.

This clone has a single count. The CDR3 nucleotides are TGTGCCAGCAGCTACGGGCTAGCGGGAGGCTCCTACAATGAGCAGTTCTTC. Encoded protein: CASSYGLAGGSYNEQFF. The J gene is TRBJ2-1, the V gene TRBV9; 11 nucleotides match TRBD2. V shed 4 bases, J shed 0 bases, and the junction held 6 bases outside the gene matches. Germline V CDR1 and CDR2: SGDLS, YYNGEE. The CDR3 has 17 residues.

The chain recombines TRBV6-5 with TRBJ1-2; D is unclear. The CDR3 has 14 residues. Germline CDR1 MNHEY, CDR2 SVGAGI. V was shortened by 6 bases and J by 3 bases, with 14 bases between the two germline ends. CDR3 residues: CASRHRETYYGYTF. The CDR3 DNA follows: TGTGCCAGCAGACACAGAGAAACGTACTATGGCTACACCTTC.

V is TRBV15 and J is TRBJ1-2; 10 bases agree with TRBD1. The CDR3 runs to 18 residues. The V gene's germline CDR1 is LNHNV and CDR2 YYDKDF (reference sequence). The V and J ends lost 3 bases and 0 bases, in that order; junction bases with no gene match: 10. CDR3 sequence reads: CATSSPRDRGLANYGYTF. Written as DNA, the CDR3 is TGTGCCACCAGCAGTCCCCGGGACAGGGGCCTAGCTAACTATGGCTACACCTTC.

The J gene is TRBJ2-3, the V gene TRBV4-1; 9 bases fit TRBD2. Trimming took 4 bases from V and 2 from J; bases not matched to a gene: 10. The CDR3 has 17 residues. Germline-derived CDR1 and CDR2 are MGHRA and YSYEKL. This CDR3 is CASSLLLLAGTTDTQYF. The CDR3 nucleotides are TGCGCCAGCAGCCTCCTCTTGCTAGCGGGAACCACAGATACGCAGTATTTT.

There are a few counts of this clone. The chain recombines TRBV9 with TRBJ2-1, with a tentative D call TRBD2 (5 bases). The CDR3 totals 13 residues. Germline V gene lookup returns CDR1 SGDLS and CDR2 YYNGEE. Deletions cut 4 bases from V and 3 bases from J, with 8 bases between. The CDR3 protein is CASSRGIYNEQFF. CDR3 DNA sequence: TGTGCCAGCAGCAGAGGGATCTACAATGAGCAGTTCTTC. The full variable domain, in which reference TRBV9 and TRBJ2-1 provide the parts outside the CDR3, is DSGVTQTPKHLITATGQRVTLRCSPRSGDLSVYWYQQSLDQGLQFLIQYYNGEERAKGNILERFSAQQFPDLHSELNLSSLELGDSALYFCASSRGIYNEQFFGPGTRLTVL.

The chain recombines TRBV27 with TRBJ2-7; 9 bases fit TRBD1. V trimming: 5 bases; J trimming: 4 bases; junction bases outside the gene matches: 9. The germline V gene has CDR1 MNHEY and CDR2 SMNVEV (reference sequence). The CDR3 length is 15 residues. CDR3 coding DNA: TGTGCCAGCAGTCCAGTGGGACAGGGCGGGTACGAGCAGTACTTC. This encodes CASSPVGQGGYEQYF.

This chain joins TRBV18 and TRBJ1-6, with D tentatively TRBD1 (5 bases). Germline CDR1 KGHSH, CDR2 LQKENI. CDR3 size: 16 residues. Trimming cost V 1 base and J 5 bases, with 12 bases left between them. This chain's CDR3 is CASSPLPGRNNSPLHF. CDR3 DNA: TGTGCCAGCTCACCACTCCCAGGGAGGAATAATTCACCCCTCCACTTT.

The rearrangement links TRBV5-1 to TRBJ2-1, with D perhaps matching TRBD2 (6 bases). V was shortened by 3 bases and J by 5 bases, with 21 bases between the two germline ends. The germline gives CDR1 SGHRS, CDR2 YFSETQ. This CDR3 has 17 residues. The DNA of the CDR3 is TGCGCCAGCAGCTGGGGCCCTCCGGGACTTAAAAACAATGAGCAGTTCTTC. This sequence encodes CASSWGPPGLKNNEQFF.

This clone was observed a handful of times. The chain combines TRBV12-5 with TRBJ2-1, with 9 bases fitting TRBD2. There are 14 residues in the CDR3. V shed 9 bases and J 9 bases; nucleotides not matched to a gene: 12. CDR1 is LGHNT, CDR2 FRNRAP, per germline. Here the CDR3 reads CASNPGTSIGEQFF. The CDR3, as DNA: TGTGCTAGCAACCCCGGGACTAGCATTGGTGAGCAGTTCTTC.

V and J are TRBV4-1 and TRBJ2-1, with TRBD2 matching over 14 bases. V lost 3 bases, J lost 0 bases, and 7 bases stayed unmatched. Germline V gene data show CDR1 as MGHRA and CDR2 as YSYEKL. This CDR3 has 19 amino acids. The DNA of the CDR3 is TGCGCCAGCAGCCATGGAGCGGGACTAGCGGGAGTCTCCTACAATGAGCAGTTCTTC. This sequence encodes CASSHGAGLAGVSYNEQFF.

The chain joins TRBV28 to TRBJ1-2; TRBD1 agrees at 10 bases. Trimming at V came to 4 bases and at J to 7 bases, leaving 6 bases not matched to a gene. Germline V gives CDR1 MDHEN, CDR2 SYDVKM. The length of the CDR3 is 14 residues. CDR3 loop: CASSSPGQGIGYTF. CDR3 sequence (DNA): TGTGCCAGCAGTTCCCCGGGACAGGGGATTGGCTACACCTTC.

The chain recombines TRBV7-2 with TRBJ2-1; 9 bases map to TRBD1. CDR3 length: 15 residues. V trimming: 5 bases; J trimming: 8 bases; junction bases outside the gene matches: 10. The germline CDR1 and CDR2 sequences are SGHTA and FQGNSA. The CDR3 nucleotides are TGTGCCAGCAGCCCCTATCCGGGACAGGGTGATGAGCAGTTCTTC. Translating it yields CASSPYPGQGDEQFF.